The 9 T cell receptor beta chains below all came from one sample that was sequenced in a study of long-term antiretroviral therapy in people with HIV. Samples were assayed with immunoSEQ v3.0 at survey level. TCRdb keeps only in-frame clones here, not all; method: immunoSEQ multiplex PCR. The sample includes about 19,000 clones, approximately 86% of them seen just once. This specimen was unsorted PBMCs, taken 2.1 years after starting antiretroviral therapy. These receptor sequences come from a young man with HIV.

The CDR3 nucleotides read TGTGCCAGCAGCCAAGGGGCAACAAACACCATATATTTT. This codes for CASSQGATNTIYF. This sequence joins TRBV4-2 and TRBJ1-3; no firm D call. CDR3 size: 13 residues. V was trimmed by 1 base and J by 6 bases, leaving 7 bases between them. Germline V gene lookup returns CDR1 LGHNA and CDR2 YNFKEQ.

V gene TRBV7-9 combines with J gene TRBJ2-7, with a tentative D call TRBD1 (5 bases). Germline CDR1 reads SEHNR; CDR2 reads FQNEAQ (reference sequence). The CDR3 is 12 residues long. Trimming took off 5 bases at V and 6 bases at J, with 11 bases between the two ends. The DNA for the CDR3 is TGTGCCAGCAGCCTCGGACAAACCGAGCAGTACTTC. Translation gives CASSLGQTEQYF.

The V gene is TRBV29-1, the J gene TRBJ2-7; D is undetermined. The germline V gene has CDR1 SQVTM and CDR2 ANQGSEA. Trimming shortened V by 4 bases and J by 7 bases, and 11 bases separated the two germline ends. This CDR3 region has 11 residues. CDR3 residues: CSVVLKYEQYF. The CDR3, as DNA: TGCAGCGTTGTCCTAAAATATGAGCAGTACTTC.

V gene TRBV10-3 combines with J gene TRBJ1-1; D gene uncertain. This CDR3 has 13 amino acids. V was trimmed by 0 bases and J by 7 bases, leaving 9 bases between them. Germline loops: CDR1 ENHRY, CDR2 SYGVKD. The DNA for the CDR3 is TGTGCCATCAGTGAGTCAGGTTTGGGTGAAGCTTTCTTT. It encodes CAISESGLGEAFF.

This rearrangement joins TRBV29-1 to TRBJ1-5; D gene uncertain. Germline CDR1 is SQVTM and CDR2 is ANQGSEA. Trimming pared 4 bases from V and 3 bases from J, leaving 10 bases between. CDR3 length: 13 amino acids. The CDR3 DNA sequence: TGCAGCGTTGCTCATGGTCCCAATCAGCCCCAGCATTTT. This codes for CSVAHGPNQPQHF. Filled out from reference TRBV29-1 and TRBJ1-5, the complete variable domain reads SAVISQKPSRDICQRGTSLTIQCQVDSQVTMMFWYRQQPGQSLTLIATANQGSEATYESGFVIDKFPISRPNLTFSTLTVSNMSPEDSSIYLCSVAHGPNQPQHFGDGTRLSIL.

The chain joins TRBV4-1 to TRBJ1-6; D unresolved. Trimming took 0 bases from V and 7 from J, leaving 19 bases between them. Germline CDR1 MGHRA, CDR2 YSYEKL. CDR3 length: 18 residues. The CDR3 reads CASSQETQNGLLNSPLHF. The DNA for the CDR3 is TGCGCCAGCAGCCAAGAAACCCAAAACGGGCTGCTCAATTCACCCCTCCACTTT.

CDR3 DNA sequence: TGTGCCAGCAGTTACAGCCCGGGGGGGGCTGAAGCTTTCTTT. The encoded protein is CASSYSPGGAEAFF. The chain carries TRBV6-6 and TRBJ1-1; D is possibly TRBD1 (5 bases). The ends were cut back, 2 bases at V and 6 bases at J, with 13 bases in the middle. Germline loops: CDR1 MNHNY, CDR2 SVGAGI (reference sequence). CDR3 size: 14 residues.

The J gene is TRBJ2-7, the V gene TRBV7-6, with 7 bases matching TRBD2. Unmatched junction bases numbered 6, after V lost 0 bases and J lost 7 bases. Germline values: CDR1 SGHVS, CDR2 FNYEAQ. This CDR3 is 14 amino acids long. The CDR3 DNA follows: TGTGCCAGCAGCTTAGCGGGAGGGCCTGGGGAGCAGTACTTC. Translated: CASSLAGGPGEQYF.

This sequence joins TRBV11-2 and TRBJ2-1; D gene unclear. The CDR3 has 11 residues. The germline V and J ends were trimmed by 3 bases and 8 bases, with 5 bases remaining between them. CDR1 SGHAT and CDR2 FQNNGV come from the germline V gene. In DNA form, the CDR3 reads TGTGCCAGCAGCTTTTCACATGAGCAGTTCTTC. It yields the protein CASSFSHEQFF. Full variable domain (rest looked up from reference TRBV11-2 and TRBJ2-1): EAGVAQSPRYKIIEKRQSVAFWCNPISGHATLYWYQQILGQGPKLLIQFQNNGVVDDSQLPKDRFSAERLKGVDSTLKIQPAKLEDSAVYLCASSFSHEQFFGPGTRLTVL.